These 15 T cell receptor beta chains originate from one sample sequenced in a study of persistence of HIV-infected CD4 T cells. The immunoSEQ assay was version 4, run in survey mode. Sequencing was performed with immunoSEQ multiplex PCR; in TCRdb, only in-frame clones are kept and a portion is missing. The table has tens of thousands of clones, roughly nine tenths seen once. Anti-CD3/anti-CD28 beads served as a nonspecific positive control stimulus. Responding CD4+ T cells were sorted by upregulation of both CD40 ligand and CD69. Their recognized antigens are unknown. This specimen was CD4+ T cells sorted from PBMCs after roughly 18-hour stimulation, taken from a patient who received antiretroviral therapy. All receptors derive from an adult woman with HIV who was CMV-seropositive.

The rearrangement joins TRBV6-1 to TRBJ1-2; 8 bases fit TRBD1. The V gene end was trimmed by 0 bases and the J gene end by 6 bases; junction bases not matched to a gene: 12. Germline V gene lookup returns CDR1 MNHNS and CDR2 SASEGT. This CDR3 is built from 17 residues. CDR3 in amino acids: CASSEARVTGVRNGYTF. CDR3 bases: TGTGCCAGCAGTGAAGCGCGGGTGACAGGGGTGAGAAATGGCTACACCTTC.

The chain is built from TRBV2 and TRBJ1-6; D call uncertain. CDR1 SNHLY and CDR2 FYNNEI come from the germline V gene. The V gene lost 4 bases and the J gene lost 8 bases, with 12 bases spanning the gap. This CDR3 contains 14 residues. The CDR3 loop is CASSVEGGDSPLHF. CDR3 nucleotide sequence: TGTGCCAGCAGTGTTGAGGGAGGTGATTCACCCCTCCACTTT.

This clone was detected only once. V and J are TRBV5-1 and TRBJ2-3; 9 nucleotides agree with TRBD2. The length of the CDR3 is 20 residues. In germline, CDR1 is SGHRS, CDR2 YFSETQ. The ends lost 0 bases at V and 3 bases at J; junction bases unmatched: 17. This CDR3 reads CASSLELAGQRGRGTDTQYF. The CDR3 coding sequence is TGCGCCAGCAGCTTGGAGCTAGCGGGACAGCGGGGACGGGGAACAGATACGCAGTATTTT.

The V and J genes are TRBV18 and TRBJ2-7, with D unclear. The V gene's germline CDR1 is KGHSH and CDR2 LQKENI. V shed 2 bases and J shed 4 bases, with 9 bases lying between them. The CDR3 consists of 13 residues. The CDR3 reads CASSPRVFYEQYF. In DNA, the CDR3 is TGTGCCAGCTCACCAAGGGTTTTTTACGAGCAGTACTTC.

The chain is built from TRBV19 and TRBJ2-3, with TRBD1 as a possible D gene (6 bases). The germline CDR1 and CDR2 sequences are LNHDA and SQIVND (reference sequence). Trimming took 6 bases from V and 5 from J, leaving 12 bases between them. There are 13 residues in the CDR3. The CDR3 region has the DNA TGTGCCAGTAGCCCGCCAGGGGTAGATACGCAGTATTTT. Protein product: CASSPPGVDTQYF.

CDR3 amino acids: CASSPAVREADTQYF. In DNA form, the CDR3 reads TGTGCCAGCAGCCCGGCGGTCAGGGAGGCAGATACGCAGTATTTT. This chain connects TRBV7-3 to TRBJ2-3, with D possibly matching TRBD2 (6 bases). V was shortened by 5 bases and J by 4 bases, with 16 bases between the two germline ends. The CDR3 is made up of 15 amino acids. Germline CDR1 is SGHTA and CDR2 is FQGTGA.

This chain links TRBV7-3 with TRBJ1-2, with D unresolved. The CDR3 contains 16 residues. V was shortened by 1 base and J by 4 bases, with 16 bases between the two germline ends. Germline CDR1 is SGHTA and CDR2 is FQGTGA. The CDR3 sequence is CASSLKAGKPVYGYTF. The CDR3 bases are TGTGCCAGCAGCTTAAAGGCGGGCAAACCGGTCTATGGCTACACCTTC.

The rearrangement uses TRBV6-1 and TRBJ1-1, with 8 nucleotides matching TRBD1. The CDR3 has 15 amino acids. Germline CDR1 MNHNS, CDR2 SASEGT. The J segment lost 6 bases and the V segment lost 5 bases, leaving 11 bases of the junction unmatched. Written as DNA, the CDR3 is TGTGCCAGCAGTTTCTTTACAGGGGGGAGCCCTGAAGCTTTCTTT. Translating it yields CASSFFTGGSPEAFF.

This chain links TRBV9 with TRBJ2-1; D possibly matches TRBD1 or TRBD2 (6 bases each). Trimming shortened V by 3 bases and J by 4 bases, and 17 bases separated the two germline ends. Germline V gene lookup returns CDR1 SGDLS and CDR2 YYNGEE. This CDR3 comprises 16 residues. CDR3 coding DNA: TGTGCCAGCAGCGCCCGTAGGGGGGCCACATACAATGAGCAGTTCTTC. Translated: CASSARRGATYNEQFF.

The V call is TRBV3-1 (or the pseudogene TRBV3-2), the J call TRBJ2-6; D is undetermined. The CDR3 consists of 13 residues. Germline-derived CDR1 and CDR2 are LGHDT and YNNKEL (reference sequence). With 1 base removed from V and 5 bases from J, the gap between germline ends came to 3 bases. The CDR3 region is CASSQAWANVLTF. Here the CDR3 DNA reads TGTGCCAGCAGCCAAGCCTGGGCCAACGTCCTGACTTTC.

The chain has TRBV30 and TRBJ1-2, with unresolved D. The germline V gene encodes CDR1 GTSNPN and CDR2 SVGIG (reference sequence). The CDR3 covers 13 residues. V gave up 1 base and J gave up 4 bases, with 10 bases separating them. CDR3 nucleotides: TGTGCCTGGAGTGACAGTAACATCTATGGCTACACCTTC. It translates to CAWSDSNIYGYTF.

The chain recombines TRBV30 with TRBJ2-5, with D possibly being TRBD1 (6 bases). In germline, CDR1 is GTSNPN, CDR2 SVGIG (reference sequence). The V gene lost 5 bases and the J gene lost 4 bases, with 11 bases spanning the gap. This CDR3 contains 12 residues. The CDR3 region is CAWEQGAETQYF. CDR3 coding DNA: TGTGCCTGGGAACAGGGCGCAGAGACCCAGTACTTC.

This chain links TRBV10-2 with TRBJ1-2; 9 nucleotides match TRBD1. V lost 6 bases, J lost 5 bases, and 4 bases stayed unmatched. The CDR3 extends over 13 amino acids. Germline-derived CDR1 and CDR2 are WSHSY and SAAADI. As DNA, the CDR3 is TGCGCCAGCAGGCCGACAGGGGGTTATGGCTACACCTTC. Protein product: CASRPTGGYGYTF.

The rearrangement uses TRBV20-1 and TRBJ2-5; 7 bases are shared with TRBD2. J was trimmed by 5 bases and V by 3 bases; bases with no gene match: 18. Germline CDR1 reads DFQATT; CDR2 reads SNEGSKA (reference sequence). The length of the CDR3 is 17 residues. The CDR3 spells CSASKVGGTKWEETQYF. In DNA form, the CDR3 reads TGCAGTGCTAGTAAGGTGGGGGGGACCAAGTGGGAGGAGACCCAGTACTTC.

The CDR3 spells CASSLSIGQPQHF. In nucleotides, the CDR3 is TGTGCCAGCAGTTTAAGTATCGGCCAGCCCCAGCATTTT. This chain joins TRBV28 and TRBJ1-5; no definite D call. Germline V gene sequence: CDR1 MDHEN, CDR2 SYDVKM. There are 13 residues in the CDR3. Trimming pared 2 bases from V and 7 bases from J, leaving 9 bases between. Together with reference TRBV28 and TRBJ1-5, the CDR3 gives the full variable domain: DVKVTQSSRYLVKRTGEKVFLECVQDMDHENMFWYRQDPGLGLRLIYFSYDVKMKEKGDIPEGYSVSREKKERFSLILESASTNQTSMYLCASSLSIGQPQHFGDGTRLSIL.